A single sample is the source of the 2 T cell receptor beta chains below, sequenced in a study of PD-1 blockade in classical Hodgkin lymphoma. Time point described: cycle 4 day 1 (C4D1), after around six weeks of nivolumab. Brentuximab vedotin exposure varied among the patients, all of whom had relapsed after autologous stem cell transplantation. The method was immunoSEQ multiplex PCR; TCRdb's version includes in-frame clones alone and lacks a portion of them. The sample records some 30,000 clones, more than 65% being singletons. Here the sequenced sample was peripheral blood mononuclear cells (PBMCs), taken before the fourth cycle of nivolumab. The origin of the receptors is a human donor with classical Hodgkin lymphoma.

This clone was picked up one time. V gene TRBV9 combines with J gene TRBJ2-5, with D perhaps TRBD2 (6 bases). With 3 bases removed from V and 2 bases from J, the gap between germline ends came to 23 bases. Germline V gives CDR1 SGDLS, CDR2 YYNGEE. This CDR3 region has 18 residues. The CDR3 region is CASSAPDGTRLGQETQYF. The CDR3, as DNA: TGTGCCAGCAGCGCACCGGATGGGACTCGCTTGGGTCAAGAGACCCAGTACTTC.

This clone was counted between two and nine times. The chain is built from TRBV5-1 and TRBJ1-2; 7 positions agree with TRBD1. This CDR3 spans 14 amino acids. V was pared by 4 bases and J by 3 bases, with 6 bases of the junction left unmatched. CDR1 and CDR2 (germline): SGHRS, YFSETQ. The CDR3 DNA follows: TGCGCCAGCAGCAGAGAGGGACAGCACTATGGCTACACCTTC. Translating it yields CASSREGQHYGYTF.